This T cell receptor (beta chain) was profiled in a study of cytomegalovirus exposure and HLA in healthy donors. Findings of the study overall: Usually a TCR sequence was rare, but some public TCRs were found in many donors.

For this clone: Its antigen is unknown.

The CDR3 runs 18 residues. The V end was cut by 0 bases, the J end by 0 bases, with 17 bases between. The germline gives CDR1 MGHRA, CDR2 YSYEKL. PCR employed 60 Vbeta and 13 Jbeta primers. TCRdb's copy holds only in-frame clones and misses some; the assay was immunoSEQ multiplex PCR. The ten most abundant clones cover less than 0.9% of a sample with 190,000 or so clones. The chain has TRBV4-1 and TRBJ2-5, with a tentative D call TRBD2 (5 bases). Sequenced material: PBMCs. The origin of this receptor is a boy between 5 and 17 years old in good health and CMV-seronegative. CDR3 in amino acids: CASSQDHPGSWYQETQYF. CDR3 nucleotides: TGCGCCAGCAGCCAAGATCATCCGGGAAGCTGGTACCAAGAGACCCAGTACTTC.